This T cell receptor beta chain was retrieved from a study of T cell responses to AZD1222 COVID-19 vaccine. Notes on this clone: The antigen is undetermined.

This CDR3 comprises 15 residues. V lost 7 bases, J lost 0 bases, and 15 bases lay in between. Germline V gives CDR1 ENHRY, CDR2 SYGVKD. The data were produced by immunoSEQ multiplex PCR, yet TCRdb's version contains in-frame clones alone and is incomplete. Of fewer than 120,000 clones in the sample, 70% to 90% were seen once. Some second doses came at about 4 weeks and others at about 12 weeks; these were pooled. Study observations and caveats: Nearly half of the spike-specific TCRs reportedly recognize variant regions that carry no mutations. The number of AZD1222 recipients seropositive at baseline was only 5 to 7.

Sample: peripheral blood, taken 28 days after the second AZD1222 dose. The receptor comes from an adult who received the AZD1222 COVID-19 vaccine. The V gene is TRBV10-3, the J gene TRBJ1-1; a weak D match, TRBD1 (6 bases). The CDR3 reads CAITPGGGMNTEAFF. The CDR3 region has the DNA TGTGCCATCACCCCCGGGGGCGGAATGAACACTGAAGCTTTCTTT.